This T cell receptor (beta chain) was observed in a study of blood T cell repertoires in COVID-19. As for the study in general: Before being deemed recovered, Cohort 3 donors had two negative PCRs, clearance, or symptom resolution. PBMCs, B-cell-depleted T cells, or T cells provided the cDNA or gDNA that made up the material.

The CDR3 covers 18 residues. Trimming cost V 4 bases and J 0 bases, with 19 bases left between them. CDR1 and CDR2 from the germline V gene are MNHNS and SASEGT. This clone came up once. All enrollees were about 18 to 100 years old and from about 24 US areas. In the source study's methods: Amplification with reference gene primers provided the estimates of nucleated cell counts. Sequencing was performed with immunoSEQ multiplex PCR; in TCRdb, only in-frame clones are kept and a portion is missing. The DNA gave D and trimming, while V, J and clone size come from that table. The repertoire holds around 300,000 clones, with 88% as singletons.

The clonotype comes from a woman aged 55-69 years in a cohort exposed to, infected with or recovered from COVID-19 (not recorded which). Sequencing input: PBMCs or T cells enriched from blood (not recorded which). The chain recombines TRBV6-1 with TRBJ1-5; D gene unclear. CDR3 in amino acids: CASSVGDKGLYSNQPQHF. As DNA, the CDR3 is TGTGCCAGCAGTGTGGGAGACAAAGGCCTTTATAGCAATCAGCCCCAGCATTTT.